The T cell receptor beta chain described here comes from a study of blood T cell repertoires in COVID-19. Per the authors' pipeline: From reference gene primer amplification, estimates of nucleated cell counts were derived. Sequenced by immunoSEQ multiplex PCR; TCRdb stores in-frame clones only, minus some. V and J calls and clone size are those listed in that table; D and trimming were worked out from the DNA. Seen here are about 15,000 clones, about 80% observed once, and the top ten hold about a tenth. From germline, CDR1 is SGHTA and CDR2 FQGNSA. V lost 1 base to trimming and J lost 5 bases, with 15 bases between them. The CDR3 has 17 amino acids.

The rearrangement uses TRBV7-2 and TRBJ1-6, with D possibly TRBD1 on 6 matching bases. The receptor's source is a human donor in a cohort sampled during active COVID-19. Sample: peripheral blood. CDR3 DNA: TGTGCCAGCAGCTTAGTTTCCGGCGACAGGAATAATTCACCCCTCCACTTT. Its protein is CASSLVSGDRNNSPLHF.